The 22 T cell receptor beta chains listed next were all sequenced from one sample in a study of T cells after yellow fever vaccination. Each CDR3 protein is one row after TCRdb ran MiXCR on the 5' RACE reads. The sample has about 73,000 distinct CDR3 sequences, 7.5% to 9% seen once. Specimen: CD8+ T cells sorted from PBMCs, collected on the day of the yellow fever booster vaccination. These TCRs come from a man aged 30 to 45 who received the YFV17D yellow fever vaccine.

The table lists this clonotype with a few counts. The chain uses TRBV9 and TRBJ2-7; a possible D gene is TRBD2 (5 bases). This CDR3 is built from 14 residues. V dropped 3 bases and J dropped 5 bases, with 15 bases sitting between them. Germline V gene lookup returns CDR1 SGDLS and CDR2 YYNGEE. The CDR3 protein is CASSGRDPNHEQYF. The DNA for the CDR3 is TGTGCCAGCAGCGGCCGGGATCCAAACCACGAGCAGTACTTC.

The CDR3 is CSARDQENVPPGWFF. CDR3 DNA sequence: TGCAGTGCTAGAGATCAGGAAAACGTTCCCCCCGGGTGGTTCTTC. This chain connects TRBV20-1 to TRBJ2-1; D is unclear. Per the germline V gene, CDR1 is DFQATT and CDR2 is SNEGSKA (reference sequence). The CDR3 loop spans 15 amino acids. Trimming took off 0 bases at V and 15 bases at J, with 24 bases between the two ends.

The J gene is TRBJ2-7, the V gene TRBV25-1, with D possibly matching TRBD1 (6 bases). CDR3 length equals 14 residues. CDR1 and CDR2 from the germline V gene are MGHDK and SYGVNS. V was clipped by 4 bases and J by 2 bases, with 12 bases between them. The CDR3 region has the DNA TGTGCCAGCAGTGGTGGGACATTCACCTACGAGCAGTACTTC. It encodes CASSGGTFTYEQYF.

CDR3 protein: CASSFMPNEQFF. The CDR3 bases are TGTGCCAGCAGCTTTATGCCAAATGAGCAGTTCTTC. The gene calls are TRBV5-6 and TRBJ2-1; D unclear. Germline assignment: CDR1 SGHDT and CDR2 YYEEEE. Deletions cut 2 bases from V and 7 bases from J, with 7 bases between. The length of the CDR3 is 12 residues. Together with reference TRBV5-6 and TRBJ2-1, the CDR3 gives the full variable domain: DAGVTQSPTHLIKTRGQQVTLRCSPKSGHDTVSWYQQALGQGPQFIFQYYEEEERQRGNFPDRFSGHQFPNYSSELNVNALLLGDSALYLCASSFMPNEQFFGPGTRLTVL.

This clonotype was seen at least ten times. The V call is TRBV27, the J call TRBJ1-5, with D possibly matching TRBD1 (5 bases). V was cut by 4 bases and J by 1 base, with 11 bases left in between. Germline CDR1 is MNHEY and CDR2 is SMNVEV (reference sequence). The CDR3 is 15 amino acids. The CDR3 reads CASSWDAGSNQPQHF. The CDR3 DNA reads as TGTGCCAGCAGTTGGGACGCGGGGAGCAATCAGCCCCAGCATTTT.

This clonotype appeared many times. The chain combines TRBV7-9 with TRBJ2-4, with D unresolved. The CDR3 spans 11 residues. Trimming took off 5 bases at V and 5 bases at J, with 4 bases between the two ends. Germline V lookup: CDR1 SEHNR, CDR2 FQNEAQ (reference sequence). DNA for the CDR3: TGTGCCAGCAGCGGAGAAAACATTCAGTACTTC. Its protein product is CASSGENIQYF. Full variable domain (missing parts from reference TRBV7-9 and TRBJ2-4): DTGVSQNPRHKITKRGQNVTFRCDPISEHNRLYWYRQTLGQGPEFLTYFQNEAQLEKSRLLSDRFSAERPKGSFSTLEIQRTEQGDSAMYLCASSGENIQYFGAGTRLSVL.

There are many counts of this clonotype. This rearrangement joins TRBV4-1 to TRBJ2-1; maybe TRBD2 (5 bases). The V end lost 3 bases, the J end lost 9 bases, and 12 bases lay between the germline ends. The CDR3 sequence is 13 residues long. The V gene's germline CDR1 is MGHRA and CDR2 YSYEKL. CDR3 loop: CASSHPASSEQFF. The CDR3 DNA follows: TGCGCCAGCAGCCACCCGGCTAGCTCTGAGCAGTTCTTC.

This clonotype was seen a few times. The chain has TRBV7-6 and TRBJ2-1, with D unresolved. V was pared by 7 bases and J by 1 base, with 11 bases between. The CDR3 length is 14 residues. Germline V gives CDR1 SGHVS, CDR2 FNYEAQ. This CDR3 reads CASTSYDSYNEQFF. CDR3 sequence (DNA): TGTGCCAGCACCAGTTACGATTCCTACAATGAGCAGTTCTTC.

This clonotype was seen many times. The J gene is TRBJ1-3, the V gene TRBV4-1, with D hard to call. This CDR3 region has 14 residues. Between the trimmed V and J ends, which lost 4 bases and 0 bases, there was a span of 7 bases. In germline, CDR1 is MGHRA, CDR2 YSYEKL. In nucleotides, the CDR3 is TGCGCCAGCAGCCGAGACAACTCTGGAAACACCATATATTTT. Translated: CASSRDNSGNTIYF.

This chain links TRBV7-8 with TRBJ2-1, with 8 nucleotides matching TRBD2. The CDR3 loop spans 15 amino acids. Germline V gives CDR1 SGHVS, CDR2 FQNEAQ. J was trimmed by 5 bases and V by 5 bases; bases with no gene match: 8. CDR3 nucleotide sequence: TGTGCCAGCAGCGACAGCGGGAGTGTCGACAATGAGCAGTTCTTC. This sequence encodes CASSDSGSVDNEQFF. Full variable domain (outside the CDR3, taken from reference TRBV7-8 and TRBJ2-1): GAGVSQSPRYKVAKRGQDVALRCDPISGHVSLFWYQQALGQGPEFLTYFQNEAQLDKSGLPSDRFFAERPEGSVSTLKIQRTQQEDSAVYLCASSDSGSVDNEQFFGPGTRLTVL.

In this sample, this clonotype turned up a few times. J is TRBJ1-6 and V is TRBV6-5; 7 nucleotides align to TRBD1. The CDR3 length is 16 residues. Per the germline V gene, CDR1 is MNHEY and CDR2 is SVGAGI. J lost 2 bases, V lost 5 bases, and 6 bases had no gene match. The CDR3 DNA follows: TGTGCCAGCAGTCCTACAGGGGTACCCTATAATTCACCCCTCCACTTT. Translating it yields CASSPTGVPYNSPLHF.

Many counts were recorded for this clonotype. The chain combines TRBV6-5 with TRBJ1-4; D not certain. The V end was cut by 5 bases, the J end by 8 bases, with 9 bases between. Germline V lookup: CDR1 MNHEY, CDR2 SVGAGI. The CDR3 spans 12 residues. The CDR3 is CASSPSGEKLFF. DNA of the CDR3: TGTGCCAGCAGTCCCAGCGGGGAAAAACTGTTTTTT.

This clonotype was seen many times. The genes are TRBV7-9 and TRBJ2-1; 12 bases are a match to TRBD2. Germline V gene data show CDR1 as SEHNR and CDR2 as FQNEAQ (reference sequence). Unmatched junction bases numbered 5, after V lost 4 bases and J lost 16 bases. The CDR3 is made up of 12 amino acids. CDR3 nucleotide sequence: TGTGCCAGCAGCTCGACTAGCGGGAGCTCATTCTTC. Protein product: CASSSTSGSSFF. The entire variable domain, with the rest obtained from reference TRBV7-9 and TRBJ2-1, is as follows: DTGVSQNPRHKITKRGQNVTFRCDPISEHNRLYWYRQTLGQGPEFLTYFQNEAQLEKSRLLSDRFSAERPKGSFSTLEIQRTEQGDSAMYLCASSSTSGSSFFGPGTRLTVL.

The rearrangement joins TRBV29-1 to TRBJ1-2; D unresolved. The CDR3 length is 11 residues. The V end was cut by 5 bases, the J end by 3 bases, with 7 bases between. Germline V gives CDR1 SQVTM, CDR2 ANQGSEA. The CDR3 nucleotides are TGCAGCGTTCCTCCGGACTATGGCTACACCTTC. Amino acid sequence: CSVPPDYGYTF.

This clonotype came up many times. The V and J genes are TRBV21-1 and TRBJ2-7; TRBD2 is the table's D call, not checked against the DNA. TRBV21-1 is assigned pseudogene status. This CDR3 comprises 16 residues. CDR3 loop: CASSTVGLAGRYEQYF. Here the CDR3 DNA reads TGTGCCAGCAGCACCGTAGGGCTAGCGGGAAGGTACGAGCAGTACTTC.

CDR3 nucleotide sequence: TGTGCCAGCAGCGGACTAGCGGGAGGGTCGGGTGAGCAGTACTTC. Translated, it gives CASSGLAGGSGEQYF. The chain recombines TRBV9 with TRBJ2-7, with 14 bases aligning to TRBD2. V lost 3 bases and J lost 7; bases outside the gene matches: 6. This CDR3 is built from 15 residues. Looked up from germline, CDR1 is SGDLS and CDR2 is YYNGEE.

The chain joins TRBV10-3 to TRBJ2-1, with D uncertain. The germline V gene encodes CDR1 ENHRY and CDR2 SYGVKD. The CDR3 is made up of 14 amino acids. Trimming cost V 0 bases and J 6 bases, with 9 bases left between them. This CDR3 reads CAISESSRVNEQFF. In DNA, the CDR3 is TGTGCCATCAGTGAGTCGAGTAGGGTCAATGAGCAGTTCTTC.

This clonotype was observed at least ten times. The chain links TRBV19 to TRBJ2-6, with 7 bases aligning to TRBD1. The CDR3 length is 16 residues. The V gene's germline CDR1 is LNHDA and CDR2 SQIVND (reference sequence). V trimming: 6 bases; J trimming: 1 base; junction bases outside the gene matches: 6. The CDR3 nucleotides are TGTGCCAGTAGGGGACAGCTGGAGTCTGGGGCCAACGTCCTGACTTTC. Its translation is CASRGQLESGANVLTF.

This clonotype was detected a few times. The J gene is TRBJ2-7, the V gene TRBV5-1; tentatively, D is TRBD2 (6 bases). CDR3 length equals 13 residues. V shed 4 bases and J shed 5 bases, with 13 bases lying between them. In germline, CDR1 is SGHRS, CDR2 YFSETQ. DNA for the CDR3: TGCGCCAGCAGCCGGCGGGGCTGGGACGAGCAGTACTTC. Amino acids: CASSRRGWDEQYF.

This clonotype was observed a handful of times. This sequence joins TRBV20-1 and TRBJ1-2; a weak D match, TRBD1 (5 bases). Trimming stripped 4 bases from V and 8 bases from J, with 14 bases between. Germline assignment: CDR1 DFQATT and CDR2 SNEGSKA (reference sequence). The CDR3 spans 12 residues. This CDR3 is CSATGGFNGYTF. In DNA, the CDR3 is TGCAGTGCTACTGGGGGTTTTAACGGCTACACCTTC.

The table lists this clonotype with a few counts. The chain recombines TRBV5-6 with TRBJ1-1; 7 bases line up with TRBD1. Looked up from germline, CDR1 is SGHDT and CDR2 is YYEEEE. V dropped 1 base and J dropped 11; count of bases not matched to a gene: 11. CDR3 length: 14 amino acids. This CDR3 is CASSLPGQTLGAFF. CDR3 bases: TGTGCCAGCAGCTTGCCGGGACAGACCTTAGGTGCTTTCTTT.

The chain joins TRBV3-1 to TRBJ1-6, with D unclear. V was clipped by 6 bases and J by 10 bases, with 25 bases between them. The germline CDR1 and CDR2 sequences are LGHDT and YNNKEL (reference sequence). The CDR3 extends over 17 amino acids. The CDR3 protein is CASSDSGRETGRSPLHF. In DNA form, the CDR3 reads TGTGCCAGCAGTGACTCAGGACGGGAAACGGGGAGATCACCCCTCCACTTT.